What follows are 18 T cell receptor beta chains derived from one specimen sequenced in a study of OX40 agonist ivuxolimab in advanced cancers. Here immunoSEQ multiplex PCR was the method, and the copy in TCRdb shows in-frame clones only, minus some. The table includes 100,000 to 150,000 clones, around 93% detected once. The sample in question was CD4+ or CD8+ T cells sorted from blood, obtained in a trial of the OX40 agonist ivuxolimab. The receptors stem from an adult with an advanced solid tumor such as melanoma, head and neck, liver or kidney cancer.

This chain links TRBV5-1 with TRBJ2-2; D may be TRBD2 (6 bases). Trimming left V 4 bases short and J 5 bases short, with 15 bases between. This CDR3 is built from 15 residues. Germline V CDR1 and CDR2: SGHRS, YFSETQ. The CDR3 DNA reads TGCGCCAGCAGCGAGACGGGAGTGGGAACCGGGGAGCTGTTTTTT. Translated, it gives CASSETGVGTGELFF.

The gene calls are TRBV18 and TRBJ2-5, with a tentative D call TRBD1 (5 bases). There are 15 residues in the CDR3. CDR1 is KGHSH, CDR2 LQKENI, per germline. Trimming stripped 0 bases from V and 1 base from J, with 9 bases between. The CDR3 sequence: CASSPPQDIQETQYF. The CDR3 DNA sequence: TGTGCCAGCTCACCACCCCAGGACATCCAAGAGACCCAGTACTTC. Using reference TRBV18 and TRBJ2-5 for the parts outside the CDR3, the full variable domain is NAGVMQNPRHLVRRRGQEARLRCSPMKGHSHVYWYRQLPEEGLKFMVYLQKENIIDESGMPKERFSAEFPKEGPSILRIQQVVRGDSAAYFCASSPPQDIQETQYFGPGTRLLVL.

The CDR3 loop reads CASSLVTGGTYEQYF. The CDR3 DNA sequence: TGCGCCAGCAGCTTGGTAACAGGTGGGACCTACGAGCAGTACTTC. The chain uses TRBV5-1 and TRBJ2-7; D is perhaps TRBD1 (5 bases). V lost 0 bases and J 2 bases, leaving 12 bases between the germline ends. Per germline, CDR1 SGHRS and CDR2 YFSETQ. The length of the CDR3 is 15 residues.

The rearrangement links TRBV10-3 to TRBJ1-3; no reliable D call. V lost 4 bases and J 0 bases, leaving 13 bases between the germline ends. The CDR3 has 16 amino acids. Germline CDR1 and CDR2: ENHRY and SYGVKD. The CDR3 spells CAISGRGGFSGNTIYF. CDR3 sequence (DNA): TGTGCCATCAGTGGGCGGGGAGGGTTCTCTGGAAACACCATATATTTT.

J is TRBJ1-6 and V is TRBV19; 9 bases are shared with TRBD1. J was trimmed by 7 bases and V by 6 bases; bases with no gene match: 10. This CDR3 has 16 amino acids. CDR1 and CDR2 (germline): LNHDA, SQIVND (reference sequence). This CDR3 is CASSLWDRALNSPLHF. In nucleotides, the CDR3 is TGTGCCAGTAGCCTTTGGGACAGGGCGCTAAATTCACCCCTCCACTTT.

This chain connects TRBV9 to TRBJ2-1; 7 bases are shared with TRBD1. Germline V gives CDR1 SGDLS, CDR2 YYNGEE. The CDR3 sequence is 14 residues long. Losses at the gene ends were 3 bases for V and 9 bases for J; bases not matched to a gene: 9. The CDR3 region is CASSAQEGAGEQFF. DNA for the CDR3: TGTGCCAGCAGCGCGCAAGAGGGGGCTGGTGAGCAGTTCTTC.

The chain recombines TRBV6-5 with TRBJ2-5, with D tentatively TRBD1 (5 bases). There are 14 residues in the CDR3. The V gene's germline CDR1 is MNHEY and CDR2 SVGAGI. V lost 2 bases and J lost 5, with 12 bases in between. The CDR3: CASSYGSGRETQYF. The CDR3, as DNA: TGTGCCAGCAGTTACGGATCAGGGCGGGAGACCCAGTACTTC.

This chain connects TRBV7-6 to TRBJ2-7, with TRBD2 identical over 14 bases. The germline V gene encodes CDR1 SGHVS and CDR2 FNYEAQ. With V trimmed by 1 base and J by 6 bases, 5 bases remained unmatched. This CDR3 has 16 amino acids. CDR3 in DNA: TGTGCCAGCAGCTTAGTCGGGACTAGCGGGAGTACCGAGCAGTACTTC. Translated: CASSLVGTSGSTEQYF.

This clone showed up just once. The genes are TRBV4-1 and TRBJ1-1, with TRBD1 identical over 8 bases. The CDR3 loop spans 15 amino acids. Germline V lookup: CDR1 MGHRA, CDR2 YSYEKL. After removal of 4 bases from V and 4 bases from J, the junction contained 8 bases not matched to a gene. The DNA for the CDR3 is TGCGCCAGCAGCCCAGGACAGGGAGCGGTCACTGAAGCTTTCTTT. It encodes CASSPGQGAVTEAFF.

The chain carries TRBV7-8 and TRBJ2-3, with no clear D. CDR3 size: 11 residues. Germline CDR1 reads SGHVS; CDR2 reads FQNEAQ. The ends were cut back, 5 bases at V and 14 bases at J, with 14 bases in the middle. The CDR3 loop is CASSRSARPYF. The DNA of the CDR3 is TGTGCCAGCAGCCGCTCGGCTAGGCCGTATTTT.

The rearrangement links TRBV4-2 to TRBJ1-3; D is unclear. The CDR3 runs to 16 residues. Germline CDR1 and CDR2: LGHNA and YNFKEQ. V lost 0 bases and J 1 base, leaving 10 bases between the germline ends. This CDR3 reads CASSQDIRRSGNTIYF. The DNA for the CDR3 is TGTGCCAGCAGCCAAGATATACGGAGGTCTGGAAACACCATATATTTT.

This rearrangement joins TRBV28 to TRBJ2-7; 8 bases match TRBD1. The length of the CDR3 is 14 residues. V lost 2 bases, J lost 7 bases, and 7 bases stayed unmatched. Looked up from germline, CDR1 is MDHEN and CDR2 is SYDVKM. The DNA of the CDR3 is TGTGCCAGCAGTTTACTCCAGGGGGCTAGGGAGCAGTACTTC. Its protein is CASSLLQGAREQYF.

The rearrangement joins TRBV19 to TRBJ2-3; TRBD2 agrees at 13 bases. CDR1 is LNHDA and CDR2 is SQIVND in the germline V gene (reference sequence). V lost 3 bases to trimming and J lost 5 bases; unmatched junction nucleotides: 8. This CDR3 comprises 17 residues. DNA of the CDR3: TGTGCCAGTAGTATGCCCACACTAGCGGGAGGGGTAGATACGCAGTATTTT. It specifies CASSMPTLAGGVDTQYF.

The V gene is TRBV19, the J gene TRBJ1-1; 7 bases align to TRBD1. Germline values: CDR1 LNHDA, CDR2 SQIVND (reference sequence). The CDR3 loop spans 15 amino acids. V shed 9 bases and J 1 base; nucleotides not matched to a gene: 11. The CDR3 DNA reads TGTGCCAGCGGGGATAGGGGGCAAAGGAACACTGAAGCTTTCTTT. It codes for CASGDRGQRNTEAFF.

This clone has only one observation. V is TRBV6-5 and J is TRBJ1-2, with TRBD1 matching over 7 bases. This CDR3 comprises 15 residues. Germline V gives CDR1 MNHEY, CDR2 SVGAGI. J was trimmed by 4 bases and V by 6 bases; bases with no gene match: 11. The CDR3 here is CASSSTGTAAYGYTF. CDR3 nucleotides: TGTGCCAGCAGCTCTACAGGGACAGCCGCCTATGGCTACACCTTC.

The chain carries TRBV28 and TRBJ2-7; D uncertain. This CDR3 has 12 residues. Germline lookup yields CDR1 MDHEN and CDR2 SYDVKM. V lost 5 bases, J lost 5 bases, and 10 bases lay in between. DNA of the CDR3: TGTGCCAGCAGTCAGACAAGGAACGAGCAGTACTTC. Its translation: CASSQTRNEQYF.

The gene calls are TRBV10-1 and TRBJ2-4, with TRBD1 as a possible D gene (6 bases). This CDR3 region has 14 residues. CDR1 is WNHNN and CDR2 is SYGVQD in the germline V gene (reference sequence). Between the trimmed V and J ends, which lost 3 bases and 4 bases, there was a span of 10 bases. CDR3 sequence (DNA): TGCGCCAGCAGTGAACAGGGCACGAAAAACATTCAGTACTTC. This sequence encodes CASSEQGTKNIQYF.

The rearrangement uses TRBV19 and TRBJ2-5, with D perhaps matching TRBD2 (5 bases). V lost 6 bases and J 5 bases, leaving 19 bases between the germline ends. Germline V gives CDR1 LNHDA, CDR2 SQIVND (reference sequence). The CDR3 is 15 residues long. CDR3 amino acids: CASSFPREGGETQYF. CDR3 DNA: TGTGCCAGTAGCTTTCCGAGGGAAGGTGGGGAGACCCAGTACTTC.